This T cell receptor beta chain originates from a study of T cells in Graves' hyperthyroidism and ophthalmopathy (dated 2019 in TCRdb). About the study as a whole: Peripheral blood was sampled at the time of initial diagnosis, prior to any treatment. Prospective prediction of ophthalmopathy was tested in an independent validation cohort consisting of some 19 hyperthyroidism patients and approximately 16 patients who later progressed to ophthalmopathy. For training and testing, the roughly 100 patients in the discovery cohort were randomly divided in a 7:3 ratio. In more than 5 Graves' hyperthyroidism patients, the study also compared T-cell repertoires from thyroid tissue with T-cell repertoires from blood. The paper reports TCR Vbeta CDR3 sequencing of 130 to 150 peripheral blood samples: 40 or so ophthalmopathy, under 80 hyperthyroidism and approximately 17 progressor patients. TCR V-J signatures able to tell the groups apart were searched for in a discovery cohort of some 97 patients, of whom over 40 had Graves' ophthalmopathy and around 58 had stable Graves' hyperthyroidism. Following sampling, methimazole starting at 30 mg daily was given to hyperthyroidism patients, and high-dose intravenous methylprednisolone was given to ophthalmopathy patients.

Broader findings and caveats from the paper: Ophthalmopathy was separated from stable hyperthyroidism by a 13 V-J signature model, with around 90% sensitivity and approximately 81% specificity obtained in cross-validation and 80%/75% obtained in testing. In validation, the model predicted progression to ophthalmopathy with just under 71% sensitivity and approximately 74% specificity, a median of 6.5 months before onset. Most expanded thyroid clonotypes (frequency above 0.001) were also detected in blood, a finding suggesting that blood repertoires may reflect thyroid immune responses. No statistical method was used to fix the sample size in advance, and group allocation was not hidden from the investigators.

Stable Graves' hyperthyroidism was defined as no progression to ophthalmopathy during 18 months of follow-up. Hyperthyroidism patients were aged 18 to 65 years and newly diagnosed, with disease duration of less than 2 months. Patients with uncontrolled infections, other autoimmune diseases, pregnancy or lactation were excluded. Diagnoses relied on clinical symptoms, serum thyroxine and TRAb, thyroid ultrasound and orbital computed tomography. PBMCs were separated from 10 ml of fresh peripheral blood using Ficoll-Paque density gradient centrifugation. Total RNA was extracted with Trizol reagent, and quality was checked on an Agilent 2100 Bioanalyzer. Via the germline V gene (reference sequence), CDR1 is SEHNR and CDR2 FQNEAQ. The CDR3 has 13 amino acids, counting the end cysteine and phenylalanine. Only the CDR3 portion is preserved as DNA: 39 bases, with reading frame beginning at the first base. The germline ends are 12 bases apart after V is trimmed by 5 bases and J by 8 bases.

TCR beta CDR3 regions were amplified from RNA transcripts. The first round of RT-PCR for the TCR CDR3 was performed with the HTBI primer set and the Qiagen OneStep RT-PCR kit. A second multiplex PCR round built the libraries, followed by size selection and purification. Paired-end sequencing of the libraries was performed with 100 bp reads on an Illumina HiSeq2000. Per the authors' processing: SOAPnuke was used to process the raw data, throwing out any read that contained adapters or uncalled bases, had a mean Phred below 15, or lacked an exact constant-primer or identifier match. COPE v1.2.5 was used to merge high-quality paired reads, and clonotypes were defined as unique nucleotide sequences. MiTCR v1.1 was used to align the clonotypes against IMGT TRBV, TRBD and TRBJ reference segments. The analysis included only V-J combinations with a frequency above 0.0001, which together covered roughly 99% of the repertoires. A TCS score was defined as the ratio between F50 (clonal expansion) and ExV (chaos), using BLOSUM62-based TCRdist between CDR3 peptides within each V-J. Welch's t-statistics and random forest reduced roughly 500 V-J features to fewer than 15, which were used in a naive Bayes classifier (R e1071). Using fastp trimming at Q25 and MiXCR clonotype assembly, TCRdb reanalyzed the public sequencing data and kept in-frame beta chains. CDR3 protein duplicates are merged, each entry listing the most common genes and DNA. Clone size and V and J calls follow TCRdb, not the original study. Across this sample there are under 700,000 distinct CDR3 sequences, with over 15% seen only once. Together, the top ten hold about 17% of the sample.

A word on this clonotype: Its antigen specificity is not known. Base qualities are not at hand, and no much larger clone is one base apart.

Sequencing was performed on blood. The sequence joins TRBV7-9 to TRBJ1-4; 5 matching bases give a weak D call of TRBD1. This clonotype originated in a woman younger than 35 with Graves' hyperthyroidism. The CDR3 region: CASSTRQQEKLFF. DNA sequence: TGTGCCAGCAGCACAAGACAGCAAGAAAAACTGTTTTTT.